This T cell receptor beta chain was captured in a study of OX40 agonist ivuxolimab in advanced cancers. As for the study in general: Treatment of patients was with ivuxolimab, an agonistic anti-OX40 (CD134) antibody.

Autoimmune disease history or systemic immunosuppression barred patients. Blood sampling took place at baseline, cycle 4 day 1, and cycle 7 day 1. This CDR3 comprises 15 residues. V was clipped by 2 bases and J by 0 bases, with 9 bases between them. CDR1 and CDR2 from the germline V gene are SGHRS and YFSETQ. Method: immunoSEQ multiplex PCR; TCRdb's copy keeps in-frame clones and lacks some. The table has around 100,000 clones, 90% seen once. The sample was CD4+ or CD8+ T cells sorted from blood, taken in a trial of the OX40 agonist ivuxolimab. V and J are TRBV5-1 and TRBJ2-1, with D unresolved. The clonotype originates from an adult with an advanced solid tumor such as melanoma, head and neck, liver or kidney cancer. CDR3 in DNA: TGCGCCAGCAGCTTAGTGGATAGCTCCTACAATGAGCAGTTCTTC. It is translated as CASSLVDSSYNEQFF.